Reported below is one T cell receptor beta chain. Its specificity is unknown. Documented treatment: roughly 10-day PBMC culture with coronavirus spike peptide pools or control peptides (ViraFEST assay). The Oncomine TCR Beta short-read assay was applied to DNA of cultured CD4+ T cells. TCRdb processed the PCR reads anew with MiXCR; each CDR3 protein has one entry. The sample has under 30,000 distinct CDR3 sequences, more than 35% seen once; the top ten hold roughly 7.8%. This specimen belongs to a study of vaccination and CD4 T cells after COVID-19. Germline CDR1 and CDR2: MDHEN and SYDVKM. This CDR3 contains 11 residues. V lost 2 bases, J lost 4 bases, and 3 bases lay in between.

The rearrangement joins TRBV28 to TRBJ2-7; D uncertain. Material for sequencing was CD4+ T cells from blood, cultured in vitro. The origin of this receptor is a human donor who had recovered from COVID-19. DNA for the CDR3: TGTGCCAGCAGTTTAGATTACGAGCAGTACTTC. Translation gives CASSLDYEQYF.